Listed here are 27 T cell receptor delta chains from one sample, sequenced in a study of Vδ1+ human thymocytes. Whole-study findings and limits: In the thymus, TRG and TRD repertoires looked highly polyclonal with Gaussian CDR3 lengths.

The antigens these receptors bind are not known. Extracted RNA was reverse transcribed into cDNA. CDR3 amplicons came from multiplex PCR with pooled V-gene forward and constant-region reverse primers. TCRdb reanalysed the multiplex PCR reads via CATT. The top ten clones hold 1.6% of a sample with around 24,000 delta-chain clones, 25% to 30% of them seen once. Source material: Vdelta1+ gamma-delta thymocytes from the thymus. Subset: FACS-sorted CD3+ TCRalphabeta- TCRVdelta1+ TCRVdelta2- thymocytes. The receptors come from a boy in the first two years of life who had congenital heart surgery.

This clone ranks as medium-sized. Other nucleotide sequences in the sample specify the same CDR3. The V call is TRDV1, the J call TRDJ1, with 10 bases aligning to TRDD3. CDR3 length equals 18 residues. The trim removed 2 bases at V and 2 bases at J, leaving 11 bases unmatched. CDR1 and CDR2 from the germline V gene are TSWWSYY and QGS. This CDR3 is CALGETLRPLGDTDKLIF. As DNA, the CDR3 is TGTGCTCTTGGGGAAACGTTGAGGCCACTGGGGGATACCGATAAACTCATCTTT.

A few counts support this clone. V usage is TRDV1 and J usage is TRDJ1; D is unclear. V lost 1 base, J lost 1 base, and 31 bases lay in between. The germline CDR1 and CDR2 sequences are TSWWSYY and QGS. The CDR3 is 22 residues long. The CDR3 reads CALGEPLPLFQFRRKGTDKLIF. In DNA form, the CDR3 reads TGTGCTCTTGGGGAACCTCTCCCCCTCTTTCAGTTCCGTAGAAAGGGCACCGATAAACTCATCTTT.

Concerning this clone itself: This clone may be a read error of a much larger clone one base away. J is TRDJ1 and V is TRDV1; D could derive from TRDD2 or TRDD3 (5 bases each). CDR1 TSWWSYY and CDR2 QGS come from the germline V gene. The CDR3 extends over 18 amino acids. This CDR3 reads CAFGEITYRRKYTDKLIF. The CDR3 DNA follows: TGTGCTTTTGGGGAGATAACCTACCGGAGGAAGTACACCGATAAACTCATCTTT.

A few counts support this clone. The rearrangement uses TRDV1 and TRDJ1; a possible D gene is TRDD3 (6 bases). The CDR3 is made up of 19 amino acids. Trimming pared 0 bases from V and 0 bases from J, leaving 20 bases between. Germline-derived CDR1 and CDR2 are TSWWSYY and QGS. The CDR3 sequence is CALGELGRGGPPYTDKLIF. The DNA for the CDR3 is TGTGCTCTTGGGGAACTAGGACGGGGGGGACCCCCGTACACCGATAAACTCATCTTT.

This chain connects TRDV1 to TRDJ1, with 8 bases identical to TRDD3. Trimming cost V 3 bases and J 2 bases; bases outside gene matches: 23. In germline, CDR1 is TSWWSYY, CDR2 QGS. This CDR3 has 21 amino acids. CDR3 in amino acids: CALGDPHGGFRGKPFTDKLIF. CDR3 in DNA: TGTGCTCTTGGGGACCCTCATGGGGGATTCCGGGGTAAGCCGTTTACCGATAAACTCATCTTT.

This chain links TRDV1 with TRDJ1; D might be TRDD3 (6 bases). The CDR3 runs to 17 residues. Germline values: CDR1 TSWWSYY, CDR2 QGS. The V and J ends lost 1 base and 1 base respectively, with 16 bases between them. The DNA for the CDR3 is TGTGCTCTTGGGGAACCGTCATACTGGGCTCCCACCGATAAACTCATCTTT. Its translation: CALGEPSYWAPTDKLIF.

V usage is TRDV1 and J usage is TRDJ1; possible D gene TRDD2, 6 bases. This CDR3 contains 22 residues. Trimming cost V 5 bases and J 1 base, with 35 bases left between them. Germline lookup yields CDR1 TSWWSYY and CDR2 QGS. The CDR3 DNA reads TGTGCTCTTGGGCGGGAACCTTCCCGAGCTAGGATTAAAGACCCGACCACCGATAAACTCATCTTT. It is translated as CALGREPSRARIKDPTTDKLIF.

This clone was seen only once. A much larger clone lies one base from this, so it may be a read error. The genes are TRDV1 and TRDJ1; D is ambiguous. Trimming cost V 2 bases and J 0 bases, with 22 bases left between them. This CDR3 has 19 amino acids. Germline CDR1 TSWWSYY, CDR2 QGS. CDR3 in amino acids: CALGETGFLGWTYTDKLIF. The DNA for the CDR3 is TGTGCTCTTGGGGAAACAGGATTTTTAGGCTGGACGTACACCGATAAACTCATCTTT.

In its sample, this clone is medium-sized. The chain has TRDV1 and TRDJ1; TRDD3 matches at 7 bases. This CDR3 has 28 amino acids. Germline trimming cut 1 base from V and 0 bases from J; bases unmatched to any gene: 41. CDR1 TSWWSYY and CDR2 QGS come from the germline V gene. CDR3 DNA: TGTGCTCTTGGGGAACCCCGGCGGCTTCCCACCCACTCGCCGGTACTGGGGACCAAGCTCCGCTACACCGATAAACTCATCTTT. It is translated as CALGEPRRLPTHSPVLGTKLRYTDKLIF.

The chain joins TRDV1 to TRDJ1, with 8 bases that match TRDD3. The CDR3 is 19 residues long. The V segment lost 0 bases and the J segment 8 bases; nucleotides outside the gene matches: 20. CDR1 TSWWSYY and CDR2 QGS come from the germline V gene. The DNA for the CDR3 is TGTGCTCTTGGGGAACTGGTAGGCCCTAGACCGGGGGGGATATTCAAACTCATCTTT. Translating gives CALGELVGPRPGGIFKLIF.

Sample share makes this clone medium-sized. The chain is built from TRDV1 and TRDJ1; D possibly corresponds to TRDD2 (5 bases). Germline values: CDR1 TSWWSYY, CDR2 QGS. The V and J ends lost 0 bases and 9 bases respectively, with 26 bases between them. This CDR3 is 18 amino acids long. CDR3 sequence reads: CALGELTPYRRTQNELIF. The CDR3 bases are TGTGCTCTTGGGGAACTCACCCCCTACCGACGCACGCAAAACGAACTCATCTTT.

This clone was seen a handful of times. The J gene is TRDJ1, the V gene TRDV1; D gene unclear. Trimming left V 0 bases short and J 0 bases short, with 8 bases between. CDR3 length: 15 residues. CDR1 and CDR2 (germline): TSWWSYY, QGS. The CDR3 reads CALGELTRYTDKLIF. The CDR3 DNA is TGTGCTCTTGGGGAACTGACTCGATACACCGATAAACTCATCTTT.

The chain is built from TRDV1 and TRDJ1; 11 bases line up with TRDD3. The ends lost 0 bases at V and 6 bases at J; junction bases unmatched: 24. Germline V gene sequence: CDR1 TSWWSYY, CDR2 QGS. There are 22 residues in the CDR3. CDR3 protein: CALGELRSSMDSGGYAVNKLIF. CDR3 in DNA: TGTGCTCTTGGGGAACTCCGCTCCTCCATGGACAGTGGGGGATACGCGGTGAATAAACTCATCTTT.

The chain has TRDV2 and TRDJ1, with a weak D call TRDD3 (5 bases). The germline gives CDR1 GEAIGNYY, CDR2 EKD. The CDR3 contains 16 residues. The CDR3 region has the DNA TGTGCAACCGAACACCATACTGGTTCTTACACCGATAAACTCATCTTT. Its translation is CATEHHTGSYTDKLIF.

A few counts support this clone. Sequence at one end of the junction differs from germline and may be a read error. The sample carries other DNA sequences with the same CDR3. The chain joins TRDV1 to TRDJ1, with 7 bases lining up with TRDD3. The germline V gene has CDR1 TSWWSYY and CDR2 QGS. The CDR3 runs to 12 residues. Here the CDR3 DNA reads TGTGCTCTTGGGGGGGATACCGACAAACTCATCTTT. Translating it yields CALGGDTDKLIF.

With respect to this clone: This may be a read error: a much more frequent sequence differs by one nucleotide. This chain links TRDV1 with TRDJ1; TRDD3 matches at 7 bases. Germline V gene data show CDR1 as TSWWSYY and CDR2 as QGS. V was pared by 5 bases and J by 3 bases, with 12 bases of the junction left unmatched. The CDR3 runs 16 residues. The CDR3 is CALGRLGIVHADKLIF. The CDR3 DNA reads TGTGCTCTTGGGAGACTGGGGATCGTCCATGCCGATAAACTCATCTTT.

The chain joins TRDV1 to TRDJ1, with TRDD3 matching 10 bases. This CDR3 is built from 23 residues. Germline loops: CDR1 TSWWSYY, CDR2 QGS. The ends lost 1 base at V and 0 bases at J; junction bases unmatched: 23. The CDR3 DNA is TGTGCTCTTGGGGAACCAGGGGATAGTCCATCCATTACTGGGGGATTGTACACCGATAAACTCATCTTT. This codes for CALGEPGDSPSITGGLYTDKLIF.

About this clone itself: In the same sample, other DNA sequences code for this CDR3. J is TRDJ1 and V is TRDV1; TRDD3 matches at 8 bases. The length of the CDR3 is 22 residues. Per the germline V gene, CDR1 is TSWWSYY and CDR2 is QGS. J lost 4 bases, V lost 1 base, and 26 bases had no gene match. The CDR3 is CALGERRPGPPGGPHQGDKLIF. Written as DNA, the CDR3 is TGTGCTCTTGGGGAACGTCGTCCCGGCCCTCCTGGGGGACCTCACCAGGGCGATAAACTCATCTTT.

V usage is TRDV1 and J usage is TRDJ1; 8 bases are a match to TRDD3. CDR1 is TSWWSYY and CDR2 is QGS in the germline V gene. This CDR3 spans 18 amino acids. With 0 bases clipped from V and 5 bases from J, the junction kept 14 bases outside the gene matches. The chain's CDR3 is CALGELILSHWGIDKLIF. The CDR3 coding sequence is TGTGCTCTTGGGGAACTCATCCTATCTCATTGGGGGATTGATAAACTCATCTTT.

This clone was detected once. The V call is TRDV1, the J call TRDJ1; TRDD2 aligns across 9 bases. The CDR3 is 18 amino acids. V shed 6 bases, J shed 11 bases, and the junction held 25 bases outside the gene matches. The germline V gene encodes CDR1 TSWWSYY and CDR2 QGS. The CDR3 sequence: CALGVPPSYKGVGAKLIF. Here the CDR3 DNA reads TGTGCTCTTGGAGTCCCCCCTTCCTACAAAGGCGTGGGGGCAAAGCTCATCTTT.

The chain carries TRDV1 and TRDJ1, with 13 bases identical to TRDD3. Trimming cost V 1 base and J 10 bases; bases outside gene matches: 18. Germline V gives CDR1 TSWWSYY, CDR2 QGS. The CDR3 is 19 residues long. CDR3 nucleotides: TGTGCTCTTGGGGAACCCCCCGACTGGGGGATACGCGGGAGGGGGAGACTCATCTTT. Protein sequence: CALGEPPDWGIRGRGRLIF.

In this sample, this clone turned up a few times. V is TRDV1 and J is TRDJ1; 11 bases align to TRDD3. Germline lookup yields CDR1 TSWWSYY and CDR2 QGS. Trimming removed 5 bases from V and 0 bases from J; junction bases left unmatched: 11. The CDR3 is made up of 18 amino acids. DNA for the CDR3: TGTGCTCTTGGGTCCTTCCTACTGGGGGATAAGAACACCGATAAACTCATCTTT. This translates into CALGSFLLGDKNTDKLIF.

The chain links TRDV1 to TRDJ1, with 8 bases fitting TRDD3. The V and J ends lost 4 bases and 0 bases, in that order; junction bases with no gene match: 19. The germline V gene encodes CDR1 TSWWSYY and CDR2 QGS. CDR3 length equals 20 residues. CDR3 sequence (DNA): TGTGCTCTTGGGGCCTCCGGCCTTCCGGGCTTACTGGGGGACACCGATAAACTCATCTTT. It yields the protein CALGASGLPGLLGDTDKLIF.

This clone was counted a single time. Other DNA variants within this sample encode the same CDR3. This rearrangement joins TRDV1 to TRDJ1, with TRDD3 identical over 12 bases. This CDR3 comprises 17 residues. Germline CDR1 and CDR2: TSWWSYY and QGS. V trimming: 5 bases; J trimming: 4 bases; junction bases outside the gene matches: 11. Here the CDR3 DNA reads TGTGCTCTTGGGCCTCGCCTGGGGGATACGCTTCACGATAAACTCATCTTT. Protein product: CALGPRLGDTLHDKLIF.

J is TRDJ1 and V is TRDV1, with a possible D match to TRDD3 (6 bases). The CDR3 spans 12 residues. Per the germline V gene, CDR1 is TSWWSYY and CDR2 is QGS. The germline V and J ends were trimmed by 4 bases and 8 bases, with 11 bases remaining between them. The CDR3 nucleotides read TGTGCTCTTGGGGCCCAGCTGGGGAAACTCATCTTT. Protein product: CALGAQLGKLIF.

This clone rates as medium-sized (0.01 to 0.1%). The chain employs TRDV1 and TRDJ1; D remains unclear. The V gene lost 1 base and the J gene lost 0 bases, with 18 bases spanning the gap. There are 18 residues in the CDR3. Germline V gene lookup returns CDR1 TSWWSYY and CDR2 QGS. CDR3 nucleotide sequence: TGTGCTCTTGGGGAACAGTCCGCCCCTCGTTATAACACCGATAAACTCATCTTT. Amino acids: CALGEQSAPRYNTDKLIF.

The chain combines TRDV1 with TRDJ1, with TRDD3 as a possible D gene (9 bases). CDR3 length equals 21 residues. Germline V gene data show CDR1 as TSWWSYY and CDR2 as QGS. V lost 0 bases and J 1 base, leaving 27 bases between the germline ends. Here the CDR3 reads CALGELPLPIWGINSTDKLIF. Written as DNA, the CDR3 is TGTGCTCTTGGGGAACTCCCCCTTCCTATCTGGGGGATTAATAGCACCGATAAACTCATCTTT.